This is a list of T cell receptor beta chains from one sample in a study of early T cells in non-severe SARS-CoV-2 infection. TCRdb re-called the 5' RACE reads with MiXCR, one entry per CDR3 protein. The sample has about 55,000 distinct CDR3 sequences, around 12% seen once. The sequencing input was whole blood. These receptors came from an adult who was a healthcare worker with PCR-confirmed SARS-CoV-2 infection or an uninfected control (not recorded which). The CDR3 runs from the conserved cysteine through the conserved F or W. Each record gives: D gene, V gene, J gene, clone size, CDR3 protein, CDR3 DNA. The D gene is left open where the match is weak. Size is stated for part of the rows, as once, few or many counts, or as a class when the clone is expanded.

>-|TRBV29-1|TRBJ1-1|-
CRITAQNTEAFF
TGCAGAATTACTGCTCAGAACACTGAAGCTTTCTTT
>-|TRBV19|TRBJ2-5|many
CASSTRTDSYQETQYF
TGTGCCAGTAGCACAAGGACAGATTCCTACCAAGAGACCCAGTACTTC
>-|TRBV6-5|TRBJ2-1|-
CASSPDGNEQFF
TGTGCCAGCAGTCCCGACGGGAATGAGCAGTTCTTC
>-|TRBV6-5|TRBJ1-1|few
CASSRGGDHSTEAFF
TGTGCCAGCAGTCGCGGGGGGGATCACAGCACTGAAGCTTTCTTT
>-|TRBV29-1|TRBJ1-1|many
CSVEDPRNTEAFF
TGCAGCGTTGAAGATCCTAGGAACACTGAAGCTTTCTTT
>-|TRBV29-1|TRBJ2-2|many
CSVGANSNTGELFF
TGCAGCGTTGGGGCTAACTCGAACACCGGGGAGCTGTTTTTT
>-|TRBV6-2/TRBV6-3|TRBJ2-7|-
CASSRDRTTYEQYF
TGTGCCAGCAGCCGCGACAGGACCACCTACGAGCAGTACTTC
>-|TRBV19|TRBJ2-6|-
CASSIERPSGANVLTF
TGTGCCAGTAGTATTGAGAGGCCCTCTGGGGCCAACGTCCTGACTTTC
>-|TRBV5-4|TRBJ2-1|few
CASSFSRDEQFF
TGTGCCAGCAGCTTTTCCAGGGATGAGCAGTTCTTC
>TRBD1|TRBV29-1|TRBJ2-7|many
CSVITGTGGDEQYF
TGCAGCGTCATCACCGGGACAGGGGGCGACGAGCAGTACTTC
>-|TRBV5-5|TRBJ2-7|many
CASSLQGPYEQYF
TGTGCCAGCAGCTTGCAGGGTCCGTACGAGCAGTACTTC
>-|TRBV11-2|TRBJ2-2|-
CASSLDLSGELFF
TGTGCCAGCAGCTTGGACTTATCCGGGGAGCTGTTTTTT
>-|TRBV10-2|TRBJ1-3|few
CASSGIGGNTIYF
TGCGCCAGCAGTGGGATAGGAGGAAACACCATATATTTT
>-|TRBV5-1|TRBJ2-1|many
CASSSQGFKSSYNEQFF
TGCGCCAGCAGCTCTCAAGGTTTTAAAAGCTCCTACAATGAGCAGTTCTTC
>TRBD2|TRBV14|TRBJ2-5|-
CASSVLSGRETQYF
TGTGCCAGCAGCGTACTGAGCGGGAGAGAGACCCAGTACTTC
>-|TRBV20-1|TRBJ2-2|-
CSALRLGTGELFF
TGCAGTGCTTTGCGCCTGGGGACCGGGGAGCTGTTTTTT
>-|TRBV11-2|TRBJ2-3|-
CASRLVTDTQYF
TGTGCCAGCAGACTGGTCACAGATACGCAGTATTTT
>-|TRBV18|TRBJ1-4|-
CASSPEGQELFF
TGTGCCAGCTCACCAGAAGGGCAAGAGCTGTTTTTT
>-|TRBV9|TRBJ1-5|many
CASSVDSLGQPQHF
TGTGCCAGCAGCGTAGACAGTCTCGGTCAGCCCCAGCATTTT
>TRBD1|TRBV28|TRBJ2-1|-
CASITGTGFHNEQFF
TGTGCCAGCATCACCGGGACAGGGTTCCACAATGAGCAGTTCTTC
>-|TRBV28|TRBJ1-2|many
CASRSGNYGYTF
TGTGCCAGCAGATCCGGAAACTATGGCTACACCTTC
>TRBD2|TRBV5-1|TRBJ2-3|few
CASSLGAAGEGTQYF
TGCGCCAGCAGCTTGGGGGCAGCGGGAGAAGGTACGCAGTATTTT
>-|TRBV19|TRBJ1-5|many
CASSRLGGNQPQHF
TGTGCCAGTAGTAGACTCGGGGGCAATCAGCCCCAGCATTTT
>TRBD2|TRBV7-2|TRBJ2-7|few
CASSHGLEGEQYF
TGTGCCAGCAGCCACGGACTAGAAGGCGAGCAGTACTTC
>-|TRBV20-1|TRBJ1-1|-
CSGEFRGRGTEAFF
TGCAGTGGAGAGTTCCGGGGGCGCGGGACTGAAGCTTTCTTT
>TRBD1|TRBV28|TRBJ2-7|few
CASSPPPGQAGEQYF
TGTGCCAGCAGTCCCCCCCCGGGACAGGCGGGCGAGCAGTACTTC